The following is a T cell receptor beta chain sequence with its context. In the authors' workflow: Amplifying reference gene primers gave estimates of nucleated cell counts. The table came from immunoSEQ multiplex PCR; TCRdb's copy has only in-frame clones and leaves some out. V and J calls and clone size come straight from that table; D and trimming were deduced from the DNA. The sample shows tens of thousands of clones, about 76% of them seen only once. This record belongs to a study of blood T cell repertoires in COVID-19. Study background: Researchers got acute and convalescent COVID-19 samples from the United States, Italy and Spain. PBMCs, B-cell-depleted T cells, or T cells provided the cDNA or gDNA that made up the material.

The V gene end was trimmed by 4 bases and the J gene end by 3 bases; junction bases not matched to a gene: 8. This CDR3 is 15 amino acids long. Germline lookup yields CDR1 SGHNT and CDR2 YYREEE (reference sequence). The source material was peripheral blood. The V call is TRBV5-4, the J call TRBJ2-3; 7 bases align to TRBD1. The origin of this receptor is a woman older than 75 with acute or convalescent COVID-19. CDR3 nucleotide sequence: TGTGCCAGCAGCATGACAGGGCCAGGGACAGATACGCAGTATTTT. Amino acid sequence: CASSMTGPGTDTQYF.